These 2 T cell receptor beta chains originate from one sample sequenced in a study of cytomegalovirus exposure and HLA in healthy donors. Vbeta (60) and Jbeta (13) primers were used in the PCR. The assay was immunoSEQ multiplex PCR, and TCRdb's table has in-frame clones only and misses some. This sample's clone table lists about 130,000 clones. The specimen was PBMCs. The receptors were gathered from a young man in good health and CMV-seronegative.

The V call is TRBV7-2, the J call TRBJ1-2; 9 bases line up with TRBD1. Germline-derived CDR1 and CDR2 are SGHTA and FQGNSA. V shed 5 bases, J shed 4 bases, and the junction held 8 bases outside the gene matches. The CDR3 spans 15 residues. The CDR3 DNA reads as TGTGCCAGCAGCCGCGGACAGGGGAGACTCTATGGCTACACCTTC. Residues: CASSRGQGRLYGYTF.

CDR3 protein: CASSANGGGTEAFF. The CDR3 nucleotides are TGTGCCAGCAGCGCGAACGGGGGAGGGACTGAAGCTTTCTTT. This rearrangement joins TRBV9 to TRBJ1-1; a weak D match, TRBD1 (5 bases). The V end lost 3 bases, the J end lost 5 bases, and 14 bases lay between the germline ends. Germline assignment: CDR1 SGDLS and CDR2 YYNGEE. This CDR3 is 14 amino acids long.